These T cell receptor beta chains were read from a single sample in a study of T cells after yellow fever vaccination. TCRdb processed the 5' RACE reads anew with MiXCR; each CDR3 protein has one entry. The sample records 150,000 to 200,000 distinct CDR3 sequences, around 9.3% being singletons. This material consisted of CD8+ T cells sorted from PBMCs, taken 45 days after the yellow fever booster vaccination. The receptors shown here come from a man aged 18 to 29 who received the YFV17D yellow fever vaccine. CDR3s include the opening cysteine and the closing phenylalanine or tryptophan. The order of the fields is CDR3 length, D gene, J gene, clone size, V gene, CDR3 DNA, CDR3 protein. D genes are given only for firm matches. The size entry is marked missing in some rows and otherwise reads once, few, many or a size class.

16 . TRBJ2-7 . TRBV4-3 TGCGCCAGCAGCCAAGATACCGGCAGACGAAGCTACGAGCAGTACTTC CASSQDTGRRSYEQYF
12 TRBD1 TRBJ2-7 . TRBV29-1 TGCAGCGCTGAGACAGGGTACTACGAGCAGTACTTC CSAETGYYEQYF
15 . TRBJ1-1 few TRBV4-1 TGCGCCAGCAGCCAAGACTGGGGGGTTGGAACTGAAGCTTTCTTT CASSQDWGVGTEAFF
16 TRBD2 TRBJ2-1 many TRBV5-1 TGCGCCAGCACCCCGCCCAAGCGGGGGGGTCTGAATGAGCAGTTCTTC CASTPPKRGGLNEQFF
15 TRBD2 TRBJ2-5 . TRBV9 TGTGCCAGCAGCGTAGTCGGGGGGGCCGGAGAGACCCAGTACTTC CASSVVGGAGETQYF
14 . TRBJ1-1 . TRBV2 TGTGCCAGCAGTGGAAGAAGGGAGAACACTGAAGCTTTCTTT CASSGRRENTEAFF
15 . TRBJ2-3 few TRBV5-4 TGTGCCAGCGGCGGGCCATCCCAAGGCACAGATACGCAGTATTTT CASGGPSQGTDTQYF
14 . TRBJ2-7 many TRBV12-3/TRBV12-4 TGTGCCAGCCGTGCATCAGGGACATGGCAAGAGCAGTACTTC CASRASGTWQEQYF
14 . TRBJ1-5 many TRBV7-9 TGTGCCAGCAGCTTAACGACAGCTAATCAGCCCCAGCATTTT CASSLTTANQPQHF
15 . TRBJ1-2 few TRBV10-3 TGTGCCATCAGTGATTTCGGGACTCCTAACTATGGCTACACCTTC CAISDFGTPNYGYTF
13 . TRBJ2-7 . TRBV12-3/TRBV12-4 TGTGCCAGCACCTGGGGCAGTACCTACGAGCAGTACTTC CASTWGSTYEQYF
13 . TRBJ2-2 few TRBV5-5 TGTGCCAGCAGCGGCGGGTACACCGGGGAGCTGTTTTTT CASSGGYTGELFF
17 . TRBJ2-6 few TRBV7-9 TGTGCCAGCAGCTTAGGTCGGGGGGCGATCGGGGCCAACGTCCTGACTTTC CASSLGRGAIGANVLTF
15 . TRBJ1-1 . TRBV4-2 TGTGCCAGCAGCCAAGGAGCGGACGGCTACACTGAAGCTTTCTTT CASSQGADGYTEAFF
15 TRBD1 TRBJ1-1 few TRBV5-4 TGTGCCAGCAGCCCTACAGGGGTGGTGAACACTGAAGCTTTCTTT CASSPTGVVNTEAFF
14 . TRBJ1-4 . TRBV6-5 TGTGCCAGCACCACGACAGGTCCTGGTGAAAAACTGTTTTTT CASTTTGPGEKLFF
19 . TRBJ2-2 . TRBV4-3 TGCGCCAGCAGCCCCGCCTGGGTTTTAGGGCGGGAGAACACCGGGGAGCTGTTTTTT CASSPAWVLGRENTGELFF
15 TRBD2 TRBJ2-1 few TRBV4-1 TGCGCCAGCAGCCTCCGGGGGGGCTTCAACAATGAGCAGTTCTTC CASSLRGGFNNEQFF
14 . TRBJ1-1 . TRBV6-5 TGTGCCAGCAGTGCCGGGACGGGGAACACTGAAGCTTTCTTT CASSAGTGNTEAFF
15 . TRBJ2-5 . TRBV21-1 TGTGCCAGCAGCAAAGCCTGGGACAGTGAAGAGACCCAGTACTTC CASSKAWDSEETQYF
13 TRBD2 TRBJ2-1 few TRBV6-2/TRBV6-3 TGTGCCAGCACGACTAGCCTTCCCAATGAGCAGTTCTTC CASTTSLPNEQFF
13 . TRBJ2-2 few TRBV5-1 TGCGCCAGCAGGGGGGGAAACACCGGGGAGCTGTTTTTT CASRGGNTGELFF
12 . TRBJ1-1 many TRBV6-2/TRBV6-3 TGTGCCAGCAGTTATGGCGGCACTGAAGCTTTCTTT CASSYGGTEAFF
16 . TRBJ2-4 . TRBV6-5 TGTGCCAGCAGTTACTCGGGATACTCAACTGGAGACATTCAGTACTTC CASSYSGYSTGDIQYF
15 TRBD1 TRBJ1-2 . TRBV28 TGTGCCAGCCTAAGGGGGCTTTTAGGAGATTATGGCTACACCTTC CASLRGLLGDYGYTF
13 TRBD1 TRBJ2-2 many TRBV29-1 TGCAGCGGCCAGGGGGCTCTCACCGGGGAGCTGTTTTTT CSGQGALTGELFF
13 . TRBJ2-3 few TRBV18 TGTGCCAGCTCACCACCAGCGGACGGTACGCAGTATTTT CASSPPADGTQYF
15 TRBD1 TRBJ1-4 few TRBV5-1 TGCGCCAGCAGCGATCTACAGGGGATTGATGAAAAACTGTTTTTT CASSDLQGIDEKLFF
15 . TRBJ1-2 . TRBV13 TGTGCCAGCAGCTGGAGGGGCAGACCTAACTATGGCTACACCTTC CASSWRGRPNYGYTF
14 . TRBJ2-1 few TRBV6-2/TRBV6-3 TGTGCCAGCAGTTACGACCCCCCTTACAATGAGCAGTTCTTC CASSYDPPYNEQFF
13 . TRBJ2-2 many TRBV4-1 TGCGCCAGCAGCCAAGAAAACACCGGGGAGCTGTTTTTT CASSQENTGELFF
18 TRBD2 TRBJ2-2 few TRBV7-9 TGTGCCAGCAGCTTAGGACTAGCGGGGGCCGCGAGGACCGGGGAGCTGTTTTTT CASSLGLAGAARTGELFF
19 TRBD1 TRBJ2-6 few TRBV3-1 TGTGCCAGCAGCCAAGACTTCCCTACAGGGGCCTCGGGGGCCAACGTCCTGACTTTC CASSQDFPTGASGANVLTF
19 TRBD1 TRBJ2-7 . TRBV7-9 TGTGCCAGCAGCTCGCGGCGGGCAGGGGGAAGTACTCAACTCTACGAGCAGTACTTC CASSSRRAGGSTQLYEQYF
15 . TRBJ2-3 . TRBV27 TGTGCCAGCAGTGAGGGGCGCACCAGCACAGATACGCAGTATTTT CASSEGRTSTDTQYF
15 . TRBJ1-6 few TRBV28 TGTGCCAGCACCCTTACCGGGAGCAATAATTCACCCCTCCACTTT CASTLTGSNNSPLHF
17 . TRBJ2-3 . TRBV6-7 TGTGCCAGCAGTTATGGGAAGGACCTACTGATCACAGATACGCAGTATTTT CASSYGKDLLITDTQYF
16 TRBD1 TRBJ1-1 few TRBV3-1 TGTGCCAGCAGCCAAGATCGTTTGGACAGGGGTCGTGAAGCTTTCTTT CASSQDRLDRGREAFF
15 TRBD1 TRBJ1-1 few TRBV28 TGTGCCAGCAGATTTTTGACAGGGTCCGGCACTGAAGCTTTCTTT CASRFLTGSGTEAFF
12 . TRBJ1-2 few TRBV29-1 TGCAGCGTTGAGAGAGCTCCGTATGGCTACACCTTC CSVERAPYGYTF
13 . TRBJ2-5 . TRBV6-5 TGTGCCAGCAGCGGGACGGAGATAGAGACCCAGTACTTC CASSGTEIETQYF
11 . TRBJ2-3 few TRBV29-1 TGCAGCGTTGACCGGGACAATGCGCAGTATTTT CSVDRDNAQYF
14 . TRBJ2-2 few TRBV5-1 TGCGCCAGCAGACTCCGGACGAACACCGGGGAGCTGTTTTTT CASRLRTNTGELFF
16 . TRBJ2-5 . TRBV6-5 TGTGCCAGCAGTTACTCAGTGGGGCGGGGCTGGGAGACCCAGTACTTC CASSYSVGRGWETQYF
15 . TRBJ2-3 . TRBV9 TGTGCCAGCACTCCCTTTGGAGGGGAGGCAGATACGCAGTATTTT CASTPFGGEADTQYF
17 . TRBJ1-1 few TRBV7-9 TGTGCCAGCAGCTTAGTGAGCAGCGGACACTATAACACTGAAGCTTTCTTT CASSLVSSGHYNTEAFF
15 . TRBJ2-1 . TRBV19 TGTGCCAGTAGTATTGTACGGTGGCGGAGCAATGAGCAGTTCTTC CASSIVRWRSNEQFF
19 . TRBJ1-2 . TRBV21-1 TGTGCCAGCAGCAATCCGGGACGGGACACCTTCAGGCCTAGCTATGGCTACACCTTC CASSNPGRDTFRPSYGYTF